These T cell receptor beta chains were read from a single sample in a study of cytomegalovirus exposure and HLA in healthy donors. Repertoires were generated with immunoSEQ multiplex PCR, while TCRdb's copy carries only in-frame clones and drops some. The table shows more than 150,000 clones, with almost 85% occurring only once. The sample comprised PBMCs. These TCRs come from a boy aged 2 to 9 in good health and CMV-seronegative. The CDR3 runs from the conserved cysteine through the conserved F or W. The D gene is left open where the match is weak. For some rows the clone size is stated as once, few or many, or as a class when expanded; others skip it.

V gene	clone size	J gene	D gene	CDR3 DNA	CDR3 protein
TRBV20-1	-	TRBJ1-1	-	TGCAGTGCTTCGAGGGAGACTGAAGCTTTCTTT	CSASRETEAFF
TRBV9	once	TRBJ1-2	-	TGTGCCAGCAGCGTATCGGGGTTGGCCTATGGCTACACCTTC	CASSVSGLAYGYTF
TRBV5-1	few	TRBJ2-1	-	TGCGCCAGCAGCTTCGGGGGCTCCTACAATGAGCAGTTCTTC	CASSFGGSYNEQFF
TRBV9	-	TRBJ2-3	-	TGTGCCAGCAGCGTAGATTGGGCCCAGGGAGGCGCAGATACGCAGTATTTT	CASSVDWAQGGADTQYF
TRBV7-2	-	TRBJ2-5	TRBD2	TGTGCCAGCAGCTTACTGGCTAGCGGGGGCCTTGCGGGGACCCAGTACTTC	CASSLLASGGLAGTQYF
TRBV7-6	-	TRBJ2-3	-	TGTGCCAGCAGCCCGCGGACTTTAACAGATACGCAGTATTTT	CASSPRTLTDTQYF
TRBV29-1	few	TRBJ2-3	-	TGCAGCGTTGGGGGACTCACCCCAGATACGCAGTATTTT	CSVGGLTPDTQYF
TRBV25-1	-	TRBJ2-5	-	TGTGCCAGCAGTGAAGGGCCCGCACAAGAGACCCAGTACTTC	CASSEGPAQETQYF
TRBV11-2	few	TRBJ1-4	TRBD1	TGTGCCAGCAGCTCCATAGACAGGGGCGAACTGTTTTTT	CASSSIDRGELFF
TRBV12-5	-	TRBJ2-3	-	TGTGCTAGTGGTTTGGGCGAACCGGGCCCCTCGGGGGATACGCAGTATTTT	CASGLGEPGPSGDTQYF
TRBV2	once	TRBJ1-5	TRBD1	TGTGCCAGCAGTGATTCGGGACAGGCACATAGCAATCAGCCCCAGCATTTT	CASSDSGQAHSNQPQHF
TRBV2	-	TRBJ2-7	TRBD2	TGTGCCAGCAGTGAGCCCAGGAGCCAGACTAGCGGGAGTGTATCAACCTACGAGCAGTACTTC	CASSEPRSQTSGSVSTYEQYF
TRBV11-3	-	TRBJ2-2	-	TGTGCCAGCAGCCGAGGCCCTGGCGGGGAGCTGTTTTTT	CASSRGPGGELFF
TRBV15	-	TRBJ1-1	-	TGTGCCACCAGCAGCCCCCTTAGGGGTATGAACACTGAAGCTTTCTTT	CATSSPLRGMNTEAFF
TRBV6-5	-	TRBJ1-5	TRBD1	TGTGCCAGCAGTAGGGACAGGGTGCAAAATCAGCCCCAGCATTTT	CASSRDRVQNQPQHF
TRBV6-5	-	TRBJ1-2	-	TGTGCCAGCAGTTACAATCGGGCCGGGGGTGACTATGGCTACACCTTC	CASSYNRAGGDYGYTF
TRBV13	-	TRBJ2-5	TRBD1	TGTGCCAGCAGCCTTAGACAGGGTGGGGAGACCCAGTACTTC	CASSLRQGGETQYF
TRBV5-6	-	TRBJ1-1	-	TGTGCCAGCAGCCCCTACGGCCCCCCCCGGACACCAGCTTTCTTT	CASSPYGPPRTPAFF
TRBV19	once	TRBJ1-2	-	TGTGCCAGTAGCCCAGGACAGCTTAACTATGGCTACACCTTC	CASSPGQLNYGYTF
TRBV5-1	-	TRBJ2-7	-	TGCGCCAGCAGCTTGGCCGGGGGCTCCTACGAGCAGTACTTC	CASSLAGGSYEQYF
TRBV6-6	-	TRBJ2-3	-	TGTGCCAGCAGTTACTCTGAGCGCCCGCCAGATACGCAGTATTTT	CASSYSERPPDTQYF
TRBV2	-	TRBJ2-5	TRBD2	TGTGCCAGCAATCGGGCTAGCGGGAGTCATGAGACCCAGTACTTC	CASNRASGSHETQYF
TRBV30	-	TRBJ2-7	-	TGTGCCTGGAGTGTATCTCGACCGACTTGGGGGCAGACAACCGAGCAGTACTTC	CAWSVSRPTWGQTTEQYF
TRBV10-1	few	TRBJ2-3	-	TGCGCCAGCAGTGAGGCAGGGACAGATACGCAGTATTTT	CASSEAGTDTQYF
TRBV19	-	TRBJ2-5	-	TGTGCCAGTAGTATTGGAGGACAAGAGACCCAGTACTTC	CASSIGGQETQYF
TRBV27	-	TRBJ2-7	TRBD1	TGTGCCAGCGGGGAACAGGGGCCCTACGAGCAGTACTTC	CASGEQGPYEQYF
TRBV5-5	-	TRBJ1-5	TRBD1	TGTGCCAGCAGCTACGGACAGGGCTTGGTTGGACAGCCCCAGCATTTT	CASSYGQGLVGQPQHF
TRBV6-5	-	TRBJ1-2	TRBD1	TGTGCCAGCAGCCCCAACAGGGGACGGAACTATGGCTACACCTTC	CASSPNRGRNYGYTF
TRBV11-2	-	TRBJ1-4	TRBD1	TGTGCCAGCAGCTCACAGGACAGGGGGGGACGGGAAAAACTGTTTTTT	CASSSQDRGGREKLFF
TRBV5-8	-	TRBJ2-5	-	TGTGCCAGCAGCTTGGGGGAGCTACAAGAGACCCAGTACTTC	CASSLGELQETQYF
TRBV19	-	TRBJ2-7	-	TGTGCCAGTGGCTCAGTCCAGCAGTACTTC	CASGSVQQYF
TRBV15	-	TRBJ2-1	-	TGTGCCACCAGCAGAGCGGACAAGATCTACAATGAGCAGTTCTTC	CATSRADKIYNEQFF
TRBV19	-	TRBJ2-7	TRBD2	TGTGCCAGTACCAGAGGACTAGCGGGAGACTACGAGCAGTACTTC	CASTRGLAGDYEQYF
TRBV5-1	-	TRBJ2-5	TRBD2	TGCGCCAGCAGTCCGACTAGCGGGAGTGAGACCCAGTACTTC	CASSPTSGSETQYF
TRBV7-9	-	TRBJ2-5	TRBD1	TGTGCCAGCAGCTTATCTAGGGGGCTAGGGACCCAGTACTTC	CASSLSRGLGTQYF
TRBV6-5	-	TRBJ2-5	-	TGTGCCAGCAGTTACCAGGGTTCGGTAGAGACCCAGTACTTC	CASSYQGSVETQYF
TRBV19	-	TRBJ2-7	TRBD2	TGTGCCAGTAGTTCAGGACTAGCGGGAGCCTACGAGCAGTACTTC	CASSSGLAGAYEQYF
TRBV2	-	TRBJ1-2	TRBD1	TGTGCCAGCAGCTTGGGACAGCCTCAGAGCTCCACCTTC	CASSLGQPQSSTF
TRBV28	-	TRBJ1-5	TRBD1	TGTGCCAGCAGTTTTCAGGGGGAGGGCAATCAGCCCCAGCATTTT	CASSFQGEGNQPQHF
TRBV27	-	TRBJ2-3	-	TGTGCCAGCAGTTCCCAAGGACTGATAGATACGCAGTATTTT	CASSSQGLIDTQYF
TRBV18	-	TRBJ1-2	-	TGTGCCAGCTCACCACCTGGACAACGAAACTATGGCTACACCTTC	CASSPPGQRNYGYTF
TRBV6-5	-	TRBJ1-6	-	TGTGCCAGCAGAAGGGGGTTGGATTCACCCCTCCACTTT	CASRRGLDSPLHF
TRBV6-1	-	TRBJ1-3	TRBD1	TGTGCCAGCCAGGGGGGCACTGGAAACACCATATATTTT	CASQGGTGNTIYF
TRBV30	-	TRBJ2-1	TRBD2	TGTGCCCTAAGGGGAGGGCCGGCTGAGCAGTTCTTC	CALRGGPAEQFF
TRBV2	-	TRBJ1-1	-	TGTGCCAGCAGGGCTAACGGGATCAGTGCTGAAGCTTTCTTT	CASRANGISAEAFF
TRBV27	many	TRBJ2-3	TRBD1	TGTGCCAGCAGTTTAAGGACAGGGGGCACAGATACGCAGTATTTT	CASSLRTGGTDTQYF
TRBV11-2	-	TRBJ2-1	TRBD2	TGTGCCAGCAGCTTAGAGGGCGGGAGCTCCTACAATGAGCAGTTCTTC	CASSLEGGSSYNEQFF
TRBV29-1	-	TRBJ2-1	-	TGCAGCGTTGAACCCCAAACGAGCGAGCAGTTCTTC	CSVEPQTSEQFF
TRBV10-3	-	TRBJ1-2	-	TGTGCCATCAGTGAGTCCGTCGGGGGTAACTATGGCTACACCTTC	CAISESVGGNYGYTF
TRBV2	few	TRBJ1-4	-	TGTGCCAGCAGTGAAGTGCTCGGGGGGCCTCAAGAAAAACTGTTTTTT	CASSEVLGGPQEKLFF
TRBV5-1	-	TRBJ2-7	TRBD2	TGCGCCAGCAGCTTGGGGACTAGCGGGAGGTACGAGCAGTACTTC	CASSLGTSGRYEQYF
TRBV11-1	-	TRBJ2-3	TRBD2	TGTGCCAGCACCCGAGGGAGGGCCGAAGATACGCAGTATTTT	CASTRGRAEDTQYF
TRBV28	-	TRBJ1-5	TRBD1	TGTGCCAGCAGTTTCTGGGACAGCTCTGGCGGCAATCAGCCCCAGCATTTT	CASSFWDSSGGNQPQHF
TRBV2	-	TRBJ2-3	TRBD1	TGTGCCAGCAGTGTCGATGGGACAGGGGACACAGATACGCAGTATTTT	CASSVDGTGDTDTQYF
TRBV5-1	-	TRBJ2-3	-	TGCGCCAGCAGCTTGGACCCTAGCTCAAATACGCAGTATTTT	CASSLDPSSNTQYF
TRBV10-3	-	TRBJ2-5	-	TGTGCCAGCGTACGGAGACAAGAGACCCAGTACTTC	CASVRRQETQYF
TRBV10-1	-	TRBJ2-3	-	TGCGCCAGCAGTGAGACAGCTCCCACAGATACGCAGTATTTT	CASSETAPTDTQYF